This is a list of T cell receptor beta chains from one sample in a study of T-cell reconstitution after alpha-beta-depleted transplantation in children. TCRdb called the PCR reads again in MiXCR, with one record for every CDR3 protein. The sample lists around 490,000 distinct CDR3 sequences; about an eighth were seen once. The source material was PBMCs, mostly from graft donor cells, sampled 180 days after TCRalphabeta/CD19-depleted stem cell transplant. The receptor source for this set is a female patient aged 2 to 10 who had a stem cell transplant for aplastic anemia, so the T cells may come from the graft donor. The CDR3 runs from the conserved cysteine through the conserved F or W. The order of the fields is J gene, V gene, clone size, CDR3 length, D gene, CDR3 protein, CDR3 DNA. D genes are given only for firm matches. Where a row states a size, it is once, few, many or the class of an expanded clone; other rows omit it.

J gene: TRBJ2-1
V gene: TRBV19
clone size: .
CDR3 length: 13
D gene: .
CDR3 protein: CASSISGSNEQFF
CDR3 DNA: TGTGCCAGTAGTATATCGGGAAGCAATGAGCAGTTCTTC

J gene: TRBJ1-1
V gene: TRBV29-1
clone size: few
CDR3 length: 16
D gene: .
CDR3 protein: CSALGGVGDMNTEAFF
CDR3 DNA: TGCAGCGCCCTAGGTGGCGTCGGGGATATGAACACTGAAGCTTTCTTT

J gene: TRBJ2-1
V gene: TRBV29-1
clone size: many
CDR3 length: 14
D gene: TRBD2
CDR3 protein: CSVILRGGYNEQFF
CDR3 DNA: TGCAGCGTGATACTTCGGGGGGGCTACAATGAGCAGTTCTTC

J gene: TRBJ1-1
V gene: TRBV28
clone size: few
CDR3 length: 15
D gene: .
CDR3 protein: CASSLGSVLGREAFF
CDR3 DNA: TGTGCCAGCAGTTTGGGATCCGTCTTGGGCCGTGAAGCTTTCTTT

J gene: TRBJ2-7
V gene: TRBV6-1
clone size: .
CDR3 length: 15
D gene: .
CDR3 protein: CASSMMAGAYSEQYF
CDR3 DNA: TGTGCCAGCAGTATGATGGCGGGGGCATACTCCGAGCAGTACTTC

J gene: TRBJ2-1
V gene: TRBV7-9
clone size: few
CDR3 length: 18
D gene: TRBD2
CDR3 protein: CASSLEGAGPTSYNEQFF
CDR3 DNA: TGTGCCAGCAGCTTAGAAGGAGCGGGACCTACCTCCTACAATGAGCAGTTCTTC

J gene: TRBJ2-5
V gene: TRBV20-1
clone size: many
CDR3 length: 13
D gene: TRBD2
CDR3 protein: CSARLAGAETQYF
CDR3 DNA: TGCAGTGCTAGACTAGCGGGAGCAGAGACCCAGTACTTC

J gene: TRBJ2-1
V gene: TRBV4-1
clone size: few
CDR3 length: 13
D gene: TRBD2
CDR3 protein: CASSQDQAGGQFF
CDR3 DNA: TGCGCCAGCAGCCAAGATCAAGCGGGAGGGCAGTTCTTC

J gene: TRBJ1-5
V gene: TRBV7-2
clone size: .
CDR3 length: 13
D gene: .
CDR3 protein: CASSPSRNQPQHF
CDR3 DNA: TGTGCCAGCAGCCCATCCCGAAATCAGCCCCAGCATTTT

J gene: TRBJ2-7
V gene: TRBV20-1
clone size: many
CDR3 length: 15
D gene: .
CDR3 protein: CSASHGRPGLYEQYF
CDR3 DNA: TGCAGTGCTTCACACGGGCGCCCGGGCCTCTACGAGCAGTACTTC

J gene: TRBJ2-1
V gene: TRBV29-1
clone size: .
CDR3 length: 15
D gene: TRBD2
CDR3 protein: CSVDPRLAGYNEQFF
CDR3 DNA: TGCAGCGTTGACCCGAGACTAGCGGGGTACAATGAGCAGTTCTTC

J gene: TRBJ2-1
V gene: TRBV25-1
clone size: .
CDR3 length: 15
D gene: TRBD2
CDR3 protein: CASSEPSGGGFEQFF
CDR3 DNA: TGTGCCAGCAGTGAACCGAGCGGGGGTGGGTTTGAGCAGTTCTTC

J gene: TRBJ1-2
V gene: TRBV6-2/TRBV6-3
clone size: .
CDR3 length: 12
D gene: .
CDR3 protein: CASSYSNLLGTF
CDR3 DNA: TGTGCCAGCAGTTACTCGAATCTTCTCGGGACCTTC

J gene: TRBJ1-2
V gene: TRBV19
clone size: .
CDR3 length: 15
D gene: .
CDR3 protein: CASSPAGISNYGYTF
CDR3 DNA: TGTGCCAGTAGTCCCGCTGGTATTTCTAACTATGGCTACACCTTC

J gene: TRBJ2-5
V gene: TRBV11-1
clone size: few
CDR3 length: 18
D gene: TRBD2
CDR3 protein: CASSPLAGSQKYQETQYF
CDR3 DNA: TGTGCCAGCAGTCCACTAGCGGGGAGCCAAAAGTACCAAGAGACCCAGTACTTC

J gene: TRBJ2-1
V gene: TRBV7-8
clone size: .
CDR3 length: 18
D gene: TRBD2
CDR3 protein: CASSLARPRAGGGNEQFF
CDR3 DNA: TGTGCCAGCAGCTTAGCCCGCCCTAGAGCGGGGGGGGGCAATGAGCAGTTCTTC

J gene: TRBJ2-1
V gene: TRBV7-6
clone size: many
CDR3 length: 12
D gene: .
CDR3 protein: CASSLSFGEQFF
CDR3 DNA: TGTGCCAGCAGCTTATCCTTCGGTGAGCAGTTCTTC

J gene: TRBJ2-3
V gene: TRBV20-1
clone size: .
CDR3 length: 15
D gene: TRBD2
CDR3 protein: CSARNPAGAPDTQYF
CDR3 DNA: TGCAGTGCTAGGAACCCAGCGGGAGCCCCAGATACGCAGTATTTT

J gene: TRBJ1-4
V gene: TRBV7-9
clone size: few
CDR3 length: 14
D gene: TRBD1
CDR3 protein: CASSFRTGTEKLFF
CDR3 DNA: TGTGCCAGCAGCTTTAGGACAGGGACTGAAAAACTGTTTTTT

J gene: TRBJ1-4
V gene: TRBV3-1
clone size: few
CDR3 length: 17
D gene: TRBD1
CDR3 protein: CASSPRDRVTTNEKLFF
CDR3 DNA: TGTGCCAGCAGCCCGCGGGACAGGGTTACAACTAATGAAAAACTGTTTTTT

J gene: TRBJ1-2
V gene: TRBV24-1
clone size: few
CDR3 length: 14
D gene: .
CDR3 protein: CATSDFTTNYGYTF
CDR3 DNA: TGTGCCACCAGTGATTTCACCACCAACTATGGCTACACCTTC

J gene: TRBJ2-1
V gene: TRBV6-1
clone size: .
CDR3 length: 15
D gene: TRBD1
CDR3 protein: CASSGRDRGNNEQFF
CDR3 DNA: TGTGCCAGCAGTGGCCGGGACAGGGGGAACAATGAGCAGTTCTTC

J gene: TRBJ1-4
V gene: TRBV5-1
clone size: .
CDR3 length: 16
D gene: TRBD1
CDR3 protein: CASSPPGGTGNEKLFF
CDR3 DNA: TGCGCCAGCAGCCCCCCAGGGGGGACAGGGAATGAAAAACTGTTTTTT

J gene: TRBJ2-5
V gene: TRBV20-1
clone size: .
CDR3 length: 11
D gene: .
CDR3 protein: CSACGIETQYF
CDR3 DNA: TGCAGTGCGTGCGGAATAGAGACCCAGTACTTC

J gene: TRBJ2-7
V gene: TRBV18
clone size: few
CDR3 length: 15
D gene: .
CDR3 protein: CASSPRRGILYEQYF
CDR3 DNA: TGTGCCAGCTCACCTCGGAGGGGGATTTTATACGAGCAGTACTTC

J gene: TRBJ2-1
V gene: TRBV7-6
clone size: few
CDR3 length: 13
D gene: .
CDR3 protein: CASSLELAGEQFF
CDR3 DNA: TGTGCCAGCAGCTTAGAACTAGCCGGTGAGCAGTTCTTC

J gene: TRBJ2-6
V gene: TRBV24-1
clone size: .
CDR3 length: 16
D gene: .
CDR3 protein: CATSDSGGARANVLTF
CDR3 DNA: TGTGCCACCAGTGATTCAGGAGGGGCGAGGGCCAACGTCCTGACTTTC